This T cell receptor beta chain was profiled in a study of T cells after yellow fever vaccination. On the study more broadly: Preparation used SMART-Seq v4 Ultra Low Input for the low-cell-number fractions. The study's findings and limits: Shared CD4/CD8 clonotypes were a small share, likely from convergent recombination. Reappearing after the booster were most of the clones from primary vaccination (roughly 96% CD4, 75% to 90% CD8).

Notes on this clonotype: The antigen is not known.

Template-switching 5'RACE yielded the TCR cDNA; a universal primer site and UMIs were added in the process. TCRdb fed the 5' RACE reads into MiXCR, producing one record per CDR3 protein. The table has about 360,000 distinct CDR3 sequences, around 6.4% seen once. Trimming shortened V by 1 base and J by 3 bases, and 21 bases separated the two germline ends. CDR3 length: 18 amino acids. Germline CDR1 LGHNA, CDR2 YSLEER. This TCR was recovered from a man younger than 45 who received the YFV17D yellow fever vaccine. Sequences were derived from PBMCs, sampled 5 days after the yellow fever booster vaccination. This rearrangement joins TRBV4-3 to TRBJ1-1; tentatively, D is TRBD1 (6 bases). CDR3 nucleotides: TGCGCCAGCAGCCAAGCCGTGGGGGGGCGCGGATTGTACACTGAAGCTTTCTTT. Protein product: CASSQAVGGRGLYTEAFF.